Listed below are T cell receptor beta chains from one sample, sequenced in a study of T cell clones after liver transplantation. Libraries were prepared by immunoSEQ multiplex PCR; TCRdb keeps only in-frame clonotypes and omits some of them. Of roughly 120,000 clones listed, around nine tenths are singletons. This sample comprised CD4+ T cells from blood, obtained 12 months after liver transplant. Receptors originate from a human patient who received a liver transplant. Among the T cells, some may be from the graft donor. Both conserved end residues are part of each CDR3. Each record gives: J gene, D gene, V gene, clone size, CDR3 DNA, CDR3 protein. The D gene is left open where the match is weak. Clone size appears in some rows only: once, few, many, or a class for an expanded clone.

j_call: TRBJ2-7; d_call: NA; v_call: TRBV7-2; clone_size: NA; cdr3_nt: TGTGCCAGCAGCTCAACCCGGGACTTCTACGAGCAGTACTTC; cdr3_aa: CASSSTRDFYEQYF
j_call: TRBJ1-2; d_call: NA; v_call: TRBV13; clone_size: NA; cdr3_nt: TGTGCCAGCAGCCAGGGGCCAGGGACTAACTATGGCTACACCTTC; cdr3_aa: CASSQGPGTNYGYTF
j_call: TRBJ2-1; d_call: TRBD2; v_call: TRBV27; clone_size: NA; cdr3_nt: TGTGCCAGCAGTTTGAGCGGGAGGGCCAGAAATGAGCAGTTCTTC; cdr3_aa: CASSLSGRARNEQFF
j_call: TRBJ2-7; d_call: NA; v_call: TRBV2; clone_size: few; cdr3_nt: TGTGCCAGCAGTCTTGAGGGTTTCTCTGGCGAGCAGTACTTC; cdr3_aa: CASSLEGFSGEQYF
j_call: TRBJ1-1; d_call: NA; v_call: TRBV25-1; clone_size: NA; cdr3_nt: TGTGCCAGCAGTGAATCAGGACTGAACACTGAAGCTTTCTTT; cdr3_aa: CASSESGLNTEAFF
j_call: TRBJ2-2; d_call: NA; v_call: TRBV28; clone_size: NA; cdr3_nt: TGTGCCAGCAGGTACAGCACGAACACCGGGGAGCTGTTTTTT; cdr3_aa: CASRYSTNTGELFF
j_call: TRBJ1-2; d_call: NA; v_call: TRBV18; clone_size: NA; cdr3_nt: TGTGCCAGCTCACCGGGTACCGGGACGGTCAACTATGGCTACACCTTC; cdr3_aa: CASSPGTGTVNYGYTF
j_call: TRBJ2-7; d_call: TRBD1; v_call: TRBV11-3; clone_size: NA; cdr3_nt: TGTGCCAGCAGCGTCCGACAGGGATCCTACGAGCAGTACTTC; cdr3_aa: CASSVRQGSYEQYF
j_call: TRBJ1-1; d_call: TRBD1; v_call: TRBV2; clone_size: NA; cdr3_nt: TGTGCCAGCAGTGATGGACAGGGGGGTTTAGAAGCTTTCTTT; cdr3_aa: CASSDGQGGLEAFF
j_call: TRBJ1-5; d_call: NA; v_call: TRBV7-9; clone_size: NA; cdr3_nt: TGTGCCAGCAGCTTAGACTACAGGGATAATCAGCCCCAGCATTTT; cdr3_aa: CASSLDYRDNQPQHF
j_call: TRBJ2-2; d_call: NA; v_call: TRBV30; clone_size: NA; cdr3_nt: TGTGCCTGGAGCGTCAGCGGGGAGCTGTTTTTT; cdr3_aa: CAWSVSGELFF
j_call: TRBJ1-1; d_call: TRBD1; v_call: TRBV5-4; clone_size: NA; cdr3_nt: TGTGCCAGCAGTTCCCCGGGACAGGGGAACACTGAAGCTTTCTTT; cdr3_aa: CASSSPGQGNTEAFF